Listed below are T cell receptor beta chains from one sample, sequenced in a study of a mutant IDH1 vaccine in newly diagnosed glioma. Only in-frame clones appear in the TCRdb table, and some are missing; sequencing was by immunoSEQ multiplex PCR. The sample contains tens of thousands of clones, approximately 80% of which appear only once. No antigen is known for these receptors. This specimen was PBMCs, taken from a glioma patient whose treatment included an IDH1 peptide vaccine. These receptors all come from a man between 18 and 35 years old with glioma. CDR3s include the opening cysteine and the closing phenylalanine or tryptophan. Each record gives: J gene, D gene, clone size, V gene, CDR3 protein, CDR3 DNA. The D gene is left open where the match is weak. A row's size may be missing; if present it is once, few, many or a size class.

J: TRBJ2-5; D: TRBD1; size: -; V: TRBV4-1; CDR3: CASSPGQHQETQYF; DNA: TGCGCCAGCAGCCCGGGACAGCATCAAGAGACCCAGTACTTC
J: TRBJ2-7; D: -; size: -; V: TRBV4-1; CDR3: CASSQDRSVVGNEQYF; DNA: TGCGCCAGCAGCCAAGATCGGAGCGTAGTGGGGAACGAGCAGTACTTC
J: TRBJ2-1; D: TRBD2; size: once; V: TRBV5-1; CDR3: CASSSIAGVYNEQFF; DNA: TGCGCCAGCAGCTCTATAGCGGGAGTCTACAATGAGCAGTTCTTC
J: TRBJ2-1; D: -; size: -; V: TRBV7-9; CDR3: CASRPNFDRNNEQFF; DNA: TGTGCCAGCCGACCAAACTTTGACAGGAACAATGAGCAGTTCTTC
J: TRBJ1-1; D: -; size: -; V: TRBV18; CDR3: CASSLQGLLVEAFF; DNA: TGTGCCAGCTCACTCCAGGGGTTATTAGTTGAAGCTTTCTTT
J: TRBJ2-2; D: -; size: -; V: TRBV30; CDR3: CALDGANTGELFF; DNA: TGTGCCCTCGACGGAGCGAACACCGGGGAGCTGTTTTTT
J: TRBJ2-7; D: TRBD1; size: -; V: TRBV19; CDR3: CASSLGQGAVVWQYF; DNA: TGTGCCAGTAGCCTCGGACAGGGGGCGGTTGTTTGGCAGTACTTC
J: TRBJ1-1; D: TRBD1; size: -; V: TRBV2; CDR3: CASSEGRGAAGAFF; DNA: TGTGCCAGCAGTGAGGGCAGGGGGGCGGCTGGGGCTTTCTTT
J: TRBJ2-6; D: -; size: -; V: TRBV7-6; CDR3: CASSLGISGANVLTF; DNA: TGTGCCAGCAGCCTCGGAATCTCTGGGGCCAACGTCCTGACTTTC
J: TRBJ1-1; D: -; size: -; V: TRBV14; CDR3: CASSQDWWPNTEAFF; DNA: TGTGCCAGCAGCCAAGACTGGTGGCCGAACACTGAAGCTTTCTTT
J: TRBJ1-2; D: TRBD1; size: -; V: TRBV7-8; CDR3: CASSLGKGAGNYGYTF; DNA: TGTGCCAGCAGCTTAGGGAAGGGGGCCGGTAACTATGGCTACACCTTC